The 23 T cell receptor beta chains listed next were all sequenced from one sample in a study of radiation and T cells in renal cell carcinoma. The time point: blood 4 weeks post-SBRT, at nephrectomy. Sample treatment: 15 Gy SBRT to primary tumor, nephrectomy 4 weeks later. Data came from immunoSEQ multiplex PCR; TCRdb stores just in-frame clones and leaves some out. The sample lists about 73,000 clones, 70% to 90% seen once, with over 2% in the top ten. This material consisted of blood, taken from a patient whose treatment included radiotherapy and nephrectomy. The receptors derive from a woman in her fifties or sixties with renal cell carcinoma.

DNA of the CDR3: TGTGCCAGCAGCTTAGGGTCCCTAGCGGTCTACAATGAGCAGTTCTTC. Its translation is CASSLGSLAVYNEQFF. The chain recombines TRBV7-9 with TRBJ2-1; 7 nucleotides agree with TRBD2. Losses at the gene ends were 1 base for V and 3 bases for J; bases not matched to a gene: 6. The V gene's germline CDR1 is SEHNR and CDR2 FQNEAQ (reference sequence). The CDR3 extends over 16 amino acids.

The chain employs TRBV7-6 and TRBJ2-7; 7 bases line up with TRBD2. Trimming took 5 bases from V and 5 from J; bases not matched to a gene: 15. The germline V gene has CDR1 SGHVS and CDR2 FNYEAQ. This CDR3 comprises 16 residues. CDR3 DNA sequence: TGTGCCAGCAGCCCTGGGGACTCCGGGGGGATGGACGAGCAGTACTTC. Translation: CASSPGDSGGMDEQYF.

The rearrangement links TRBV29-1 to TRBJ2-5; possibly TRBD2 for D (5 bases). The J call may not be correct, given that the DNA end is closer to TRBJ2-7. Per the germline V gene, CDR1 is SQVTM and CDR2 is ANQGSEA. There are 14 residues in the CDR3. CDR3 nucleotides: TGCAGCGTTAAACGGGGAGAATACGTCTCCGAGCAGTACTTC. Amino acids: CSVKRGEYVSEQYF.

This chain uses TRBV19 with TRBJ2-7; TRBD1 aligns across 9 bases. V lost 5 bases to trimming and J lost 4 bases; unmatched junction nucleotides: 9. The CDR3 covers 15 residues. CDR1 and CDR2 (germline): LNHDA, SQIVND (reference sequence). The DNA of the CDR3 is TGTGCCAGTAGTCCGGGGACAGGGCCGGGGTACGAGCAGTACTTC. This gives the protein CASSPGTGPGYEQYF.

With respect to this clone: Other DNA sequences in the sample encode the same CDR3. This chain connects TRBV7-9 to TRBJ2-7, with D tentatively TRBD2 (5 bases). The germline V gene has CDR1 SEHNR and CDR2 FQNEAQ (reference sequence). This CDR3 has 13 amino acids. Trimming cost V 5 bases and J 2 bases, with 10 bases left between them. In DNA, the CDR3 is TGTGCCAGCAGCCCACCCGGGGCCTACGAGCAGTACTTC. Its protein is CASSPPGAYEQYF.

This clone has at least ten counts. The chain uses TRBV4-2 and TRBJ1-1; 10 bases align to TRBD1. CDR1 LGHNA and CDR2 YNFKEQ come from the germline V gene. Trimming took 2 bases from V and 5 from J; bases not matched to a gene: 2. CDR3 length: 14 amino acids. DNA for the CDR3: TGTGCCAGCAGCCAAAGGACAGGGGGAACTGAAGCTTTCTTT. This codes for CASSQRTGGTEAFF.

The V and J genes are TRBV5-4 and TRBJ2-3; TRBD2 matches at 9 bases. V shed 0 bases and J 1 base; nucleotides not matched to a gene: 3. This CDR3 region has 16 residues. Germline CDR1 is SGHNT and CDR2 is YYREEE (reference sequence). CDR3 residues: CASSLGLAAGTDTQYF. CDR3 nucleotide sequence: TGTGCCAGCAGCTTGGGACTAGCGGCCGGCACAGATACGCAGTATTTT.

The chain uses TRBV6-6 and TRBJ2-3, with D possibly TRBD1 on 5 matching bases. Trimming pared 6 bases from V and 2 bases from J, leaving 12 bases between. The V gene's germline CDR1 is MNHNY and CDR2 SVGAGI (reference sequence). This CDR3 spans 14 amino acids. In nucleotides, the CDR3 is TGTGCCAGCAGATACGACAGAGTCACAGATACGCAGTATTTT. Residues: CASRYDRVTDTQYF.

The chain is built from TRBV11-2 and TRBJ1-6; D might be TRBD1 (6 bases). The germline CDR1 and CDR2 sequences are SGHAT and FQNNGV. The CDR3 consists of 15 residues. The V and J ends lost 0 bases and 9 bases respectively, with 12 bases between them. The CDR3 region has the DNA TGTGCCAGCAGCTTAGACCCAGGGGCCTTTTCACCCCTCCACTTT. Its translation: CASSLDPGAFSPLHF.

The chain employs TRBV11-3 and TRBJ2-2, with a possible D match to TRBD1 (7 bases). V lost 3 bases to trimming and J lost 6 bases, with 8 bases between them. This CDR3 has 13 residues. Germline V gene data show CDR1 as SGHNT and CDR2 as YENEEA. The CDR3 reads CASSFRGAGELFF. The CDR3 bases are TGTGCCAGCAGCTTCAGGGGGGCCGGGGAGCTGTTTTTT.

The J gene is TRBJ1-1, the V gene TRBV29-1, with D unclear. V was cut by 2 bases and J by 5 bases, with 15 bases left in between. CDR1 SQVTM and CDR2 ANQGSEA come from the germline V gene. The CDR3 loop spans 14 amino acids. The CDR3 nucleotides are TGCAGCGTTGAACAAAAGCCGGGGAGAACTGAAGCTTTCTTT. Translation gives CSVEQKPGRTEAFF.

The gene calls are TRBV9 and TRBJ2-3; 12 nucleotides align to TRBD2. The CDR3 has 20 residues. Germline values: CDR1 SGDLS, CDR2 YYNGEE. V gave up 4 bases and J gave up 1 base; unmatched junction bases: 16. The CDR3 is CASSPRGVTSGGGGTDTQYF. The CDR3 DNA reads as TGTGCCAGCAGCCCGCGGGGTGTGACTAGCGGGGGCGGGGGCACAGATACGCAGTATTTT. The full variable domain, completed using reference TRBV9 and TRBJ2-3, is DSGVTQTPKHLITATGQRVTLRCSPRSGDLSVYWYQQSLDQGLQFLIQYYNGEERAKGNILERFSAQQFPDLHSELNLSSLELGDSALYFCASSPRGVTSGGGGTDTQYFGPGTRLTVL.

Concerning this clone: The sample holds other DNA sequences that translate to the same CDR3. The chain recombines TRBV6-5 with TRBJ2-7; 9 nucleotides match TRBD1. CDR1 and CDR2 from the germline V gene are MNHEY and SVGAGI. The CDR3 has 15 residues. V lost 2 bases and J lost 0; bases outside the gene matches: 2. This CDR3 reads CASSYGTGSSYEQYF. CDR3 coding DNA: TGTGCCAGCAGTTACGGGACAGGGAGCTCCTACGAGCAGTACTTC.

V is TRBV6-1 and J is TRBJ2-3; D not resolved. The length of the CDR3 is 11 residues. V shed 6 bases and J shed 6 bases, with 7 bases lying between them. The germline V gene encodes CDR1 MNHNS and CDR2 SASEGT. The CDR3 region is CASRQLDTQYF. The CDR3, as DNA: TGTGCCAGCAGACAACTTGATACGCAGTATTTT.

The CDR3 sequence is CASSEQGSSTEAFF. CDR3 in DNA: TGTGCCAGCAGTGAACAGGGGTCGAGCACTGAAGCTTTCTTT. The chain recombines TRBV6-5 with TRBJ1-1; 7 bases map to TRBD1. This CDR3 is built from 14 residues. Looked up from germline, CDR1 is MNHEY and CDR2 is SVGAGI. V lost 5 bases, J lost 4 bases, and 7 bases stayed unmatched.

The chain uses TRBV2 and TRBJ2-7; D is unresolved. Germline values: CDR1 SNHLY, CDR2 FYNNEI. Trimming removed 7 bases from V and 0 bases from J, with 13 bases in between. The CDR3 sequence is 14 residues long. The CDR3 DNA reads as TGTGCCAGCAATTGGGCAGGTCTCTCCTACGAGCAGTACTTC. Its protein product is CASNWAGLSYEQYF. The whole variable domain, remainder taken from reference TRBV2 and TRBJ2-7, is EPEVTQTPSHQVTQMGQEVILRCVPISNHLYFYWYRQILGQKVEFLVSFYNNEISEKSEIFDDQFSVERPDGSNFTLKIRSTKLEDSAMYFCASNWAGLSYEQYFGPGTRLTVT.

This chain connects TRBV18 to TRBJ2-3, with 9 nucleotides matching TRBD1. Germline CDR1 reads KGHSH; CDR2 reads LQKENI. This CDR3 is 15 amino acids long. V lost 5 bases to trimming and J lost 1 base; unmatched junction nucleotides: 4. CDR3 in amino acids: CASSFRTGGTDTQYF. CDR3 in DNA: TGTGCCAGCTCATTCAGGACAGGGGGCACAGATACGCAGTATTTT.

Note on this clone: Other DNA sequences in this sample translate to the same CDR3. The V call is TRBV5-4, the J call TRBJ1-6, with TRBD1 as a possible D gene (6 bases). Trimming shortened V by 2 bases and J by 1 base, and 7 bases separated the two germline ends. Germline V gene sequence: CDR1 SGHNT, CDR2 YYREEE (reference sequence). This CDR3 has 15 amino acids. The CDR3 DNA is TGTGCCAGCAGCTTCCAGGGGTCCTATAATTCACCCCTCCACTTT. Its translation: CASSFQGSYNSPLHF. The full variable domain, with the rest looked up from reference TRBV5-4 and TRBJ1-6, is ETGVTQSPTHLIKTRGQQVTLRCSSQSGHNTVSWYQQALGQGPQFIFQYYREEENGRGNFPPRFSGLQFPNYSSELNVNALELDDSALYLCASSFQGSYNSPLHFGNGTRLTVT.

A single count supports this clone. The rearrangement joins TRBV7-9 to TRBJ1-1; no clear D. V shed 0 bases and J shed 1 base, with 6 bases lying between them. CDR3 length: 14 amino acids. CDR1 and CDR2 (germline): SEHNR, FQNEAQ (reference sequence). CDR3 in amino acids: CASSLASKNTEAFF. CDR3 bases: TGTGCCAGCAGCTTAGCTTCGAAGAACACTGAAGCTTTCTTT.

In this sample, this clone turned up once. This chain uses TRBV27 with TRBJ1-5; no clear D. V shed 7 bases and J shed 4 bases, with 11 bases lying between them. This CDR3 has 13 residues. Per germline, CDR1 MNHEY and CDR2 SMNVEV (reference sequence). The CDR3 nucleotides read TGTGCCAGCACCCAGTATCCGAATCAGCCCCAGCATTTT. This sequence encodes CASTQYPNQPQHF.

V and J are TRBV4-1 and TRBJ1-6, with D uncertain. The V and J ends lost 0 bases and 11 bases respectively, with 8 bases between them. Germline assignment: CDR1 MGHRA and CDR2 YSYEKL. This CDR3 comprises 13 residues. The CDR3 DNA sequence: TGCGCCAGCAGCCAAGAAAGCCCGGCACCCCTCCACTTT. It is translated as CASSQESPAPLHF.

The gene calls are TRBV6-5 and TRBJ1-1; tentatively, D is TRBD1 (5 bases). In germline, CDR1 is MNHEY, CDR2 SVGAGI. This CDR3 spans 16 amino acids. Trimming cost V 0 bases and J 1 base, with 12 bases left between them. CDR3 sequence (DNA): TGTGCCAGCAGTTACTCGGGACGACCTCCGAACACTGAAGCTTTCTTT. Translation gives CASSYSGRPPNTEAFF.

The chain joins TRBV7-9 to TRBJ1-1; 10 bases are a match to TRBD1. CDR3 length equals 14 residues. Germline CDR1 is SEHNR and CDR2 is FQNEAQ (reference sequence). Germline trimming cut 4 bases from V and 7 bases from J; bases unmatched to any gene: 6. CDR3 in DNA: TGTGCCAGCAGCTGGGGGACAGGGGACGTTGAAGCTTTCTTT. It specifies CASSWGTGDVEAFF. Drawing the rest from reference TRBV7-9 and TRBJ1-1, the complete variable domain is DTGVSQNPRHKITKRGQNVTFRCDPISEHNRLYWYRQTLGQGPEFLTYFQNEAQLEKSRLLSDRFSAERPKGSFSTLEIQRTEQGDSAMYLCASSWGTGDVEAFFGQGTRLTVV.